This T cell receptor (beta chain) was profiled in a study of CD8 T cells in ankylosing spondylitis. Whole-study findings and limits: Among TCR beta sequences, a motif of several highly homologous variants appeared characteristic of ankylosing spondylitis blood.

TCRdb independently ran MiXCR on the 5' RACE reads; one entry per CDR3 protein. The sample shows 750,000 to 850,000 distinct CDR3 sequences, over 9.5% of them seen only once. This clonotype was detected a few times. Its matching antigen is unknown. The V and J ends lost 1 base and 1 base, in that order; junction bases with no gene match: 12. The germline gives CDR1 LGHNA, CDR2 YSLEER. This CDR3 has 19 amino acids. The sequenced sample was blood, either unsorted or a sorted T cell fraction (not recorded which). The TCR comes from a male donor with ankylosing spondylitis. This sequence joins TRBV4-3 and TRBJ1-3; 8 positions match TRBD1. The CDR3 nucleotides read TGCGCCAGCAGCCAAGGGACAGGGCGAGGACTCGGTTCTGGAAACACCATATATTTT. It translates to CASSQGTGRGLGSGNTIYF.